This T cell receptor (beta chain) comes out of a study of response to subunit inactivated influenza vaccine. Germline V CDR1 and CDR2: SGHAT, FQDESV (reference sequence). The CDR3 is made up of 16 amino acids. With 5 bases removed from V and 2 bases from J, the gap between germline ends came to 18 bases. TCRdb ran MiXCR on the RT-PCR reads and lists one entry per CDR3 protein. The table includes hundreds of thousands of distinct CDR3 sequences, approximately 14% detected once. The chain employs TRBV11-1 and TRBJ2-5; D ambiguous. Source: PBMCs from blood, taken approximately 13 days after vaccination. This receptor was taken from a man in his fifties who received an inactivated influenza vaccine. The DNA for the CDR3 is TGTGCCAGCAGCCCGCGGCGTGCAGGAGTGCAAGAGACCCAGTACTTC. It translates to CASSPRRAGVQETQYF.